This T cell receptor (beta chain) comes out of a study of cytomegalovirus exposure and HLA in healthy donors. Study in general: In a previous analysis, some 110 million unique TCR beta sequences were found from roughly 180 million T cells.

PCR was performed using 60 Vbeta and 13 Jbeta primers. TCRdb's copy holds only in-frame clones and misses some; the assay was immunoSEQ multiplex PCR. In total, the table holds about 76,000 clones. Remarks on this clone: Its antigen is as yet unknown.

Study-level points and caveats: Reported results showed that the classifier diagnosed cytomegalovirus status with high specificity and sensitivity. As immune exposure information, only CMV serostatus was available.

Per the germline V gene, CDR1 is MNHEY and CDR2 is SMNVEV (reference sequence). Trimming removed 2 bases at V and 11 bases at J, with 10 bases between. The CDR3 has 13 amino acids. The sample was PBMCs. The TCR comes from a woman between 40 and 50 years old in good health and CMV-seropositive. V usage is TRBV27 and J usage is TRBJ1-6; no reliable D call. CDR3 protein: CASSLLLGAPLHF. CDR3 nucleotides: TGTGCCAGCAGTTTACTACTGGGAGCACCCCTCCACTTT.